Detailed here is one TCR beta chain. V lost 6 bases to trimming and J lost 6 bases; unmatched junction nucleotides: 12. The CDR3 sequence is 15 residues long. Germline V gene data show CDR1 as SEHNR and CDR2 as FQNEAQ (reference sequence). The data stem from a study of cytomegalovirus exposure and HLA in healthy donors. Both 60 Vbeta primers and 13 Jbeta primers went into the PCR. Assay: immunoSEQ multiplex PCR; the TCRdb copy retains only in-frame clones and omits some. The table shows 150,000 to 200,000 clones, with roughly 81% occurring only once. Sequencing was done on a sample of PBMCs. This chain links TRBV7-9 with TRBJ1-2; 8 bases map to TRBD1. This sequence was found in a girl aged 5-17 years in good health and CMV-seropositive. In nucleotides, the CDR3 is TGTGCCAGCAGTGACCCGATTGGACAGGGAAATGGCTACACCTTC. Translating gives CASSDPIGQGNGYTF.